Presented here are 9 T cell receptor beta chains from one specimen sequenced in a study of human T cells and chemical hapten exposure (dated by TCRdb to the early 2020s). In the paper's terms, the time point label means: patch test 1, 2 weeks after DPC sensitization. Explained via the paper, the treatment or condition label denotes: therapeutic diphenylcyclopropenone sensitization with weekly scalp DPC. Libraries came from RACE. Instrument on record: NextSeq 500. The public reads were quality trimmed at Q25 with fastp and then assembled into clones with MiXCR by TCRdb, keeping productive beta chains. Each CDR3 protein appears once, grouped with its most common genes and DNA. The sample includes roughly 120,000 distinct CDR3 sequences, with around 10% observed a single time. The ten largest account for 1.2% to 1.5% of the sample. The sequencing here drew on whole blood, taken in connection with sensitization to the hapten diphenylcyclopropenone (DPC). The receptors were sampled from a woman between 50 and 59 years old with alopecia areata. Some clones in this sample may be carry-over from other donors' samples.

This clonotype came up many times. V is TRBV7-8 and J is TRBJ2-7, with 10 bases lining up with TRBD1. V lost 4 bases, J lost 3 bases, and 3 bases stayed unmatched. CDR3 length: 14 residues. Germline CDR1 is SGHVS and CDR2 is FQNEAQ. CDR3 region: CASSSGTGVYEQYF. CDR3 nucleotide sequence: TGTGCCAGCAGCTCCGGGACAGGGGTCTACGAGCAGTACTTC.

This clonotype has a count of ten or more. Written as DNA, the CDR3 is TGTGCCAGCAGCCCCGGACAGGATTATGAGCCCCAGCATTTT. Translated, it gives CASSPGQDYEPQHF. The chain links TRBV28 to TRBJ1-5; 7 bases map to TRBD1. The CDR3 spans 14 residues. The germline V gene has CDR1 MDHEN and CDR2 SYDVKM. V was clipped by 6 bases and J by 8 bases; unmatched bases: 10.

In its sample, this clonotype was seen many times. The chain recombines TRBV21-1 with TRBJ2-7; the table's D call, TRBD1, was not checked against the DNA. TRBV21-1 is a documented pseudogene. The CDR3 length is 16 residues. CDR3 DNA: TGTGCCAGCAGCAAAAACTTGGACAGAACCCCTTACGAGCAGTACTTC. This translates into CASSKNLDRTPYEQYF.

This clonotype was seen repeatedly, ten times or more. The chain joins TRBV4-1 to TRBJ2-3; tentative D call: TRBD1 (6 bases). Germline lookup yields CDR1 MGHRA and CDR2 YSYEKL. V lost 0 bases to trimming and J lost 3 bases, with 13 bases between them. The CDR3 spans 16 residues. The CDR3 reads CASSQDTRTATDTQYF. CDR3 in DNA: TGCGCCAGCAGCCAAGATACCAGGACAGCTACAGATACGCAGTATTTT.

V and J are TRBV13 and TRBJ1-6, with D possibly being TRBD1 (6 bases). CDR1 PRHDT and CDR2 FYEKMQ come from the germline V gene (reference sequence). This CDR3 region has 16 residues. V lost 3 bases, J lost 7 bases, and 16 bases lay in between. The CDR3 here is CASSLMDRQPNSPLHF. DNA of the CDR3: TGTGCCAGCAGCTTGATGGACAGACAACCCAATTCACCCCTCCACTTT.

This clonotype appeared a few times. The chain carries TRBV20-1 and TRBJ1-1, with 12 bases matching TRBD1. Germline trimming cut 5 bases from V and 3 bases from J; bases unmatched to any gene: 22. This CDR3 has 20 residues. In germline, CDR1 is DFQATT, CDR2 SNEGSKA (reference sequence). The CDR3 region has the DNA TGCAGTGCTCGACTAGGGACAGGGGGCTTAAGAGCGACTTATTACACTGAAGCTTTCTTT. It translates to CSARLGTGGLRATYYTEAFF.

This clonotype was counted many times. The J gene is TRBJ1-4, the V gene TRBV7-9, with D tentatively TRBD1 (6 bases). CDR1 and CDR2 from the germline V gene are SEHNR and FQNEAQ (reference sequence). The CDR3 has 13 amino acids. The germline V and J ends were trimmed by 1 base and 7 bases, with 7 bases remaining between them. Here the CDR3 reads CASSLGRGEKLFF. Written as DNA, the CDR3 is TGTGCCAGCAGCTTAGGCAGGGGTGAAAAACTGTTTTTT.

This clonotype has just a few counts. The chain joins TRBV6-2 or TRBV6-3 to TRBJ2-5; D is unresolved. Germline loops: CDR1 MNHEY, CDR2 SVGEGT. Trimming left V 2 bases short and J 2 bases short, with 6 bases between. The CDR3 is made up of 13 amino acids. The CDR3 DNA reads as TGTGCCAGCAGTTACGTAGGGCAAGAGACCCAGTACTTC. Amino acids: CASSYVGQETQYF.

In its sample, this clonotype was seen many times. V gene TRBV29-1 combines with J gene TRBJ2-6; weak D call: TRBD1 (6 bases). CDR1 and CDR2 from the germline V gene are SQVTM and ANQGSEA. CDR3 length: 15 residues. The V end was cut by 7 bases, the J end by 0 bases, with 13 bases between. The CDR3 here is CSARQDRSGANVLTF. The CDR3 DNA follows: TGCAGCGCCAGACAGGACCGCTCTGGGGCCAACGTCCTGACTTTC. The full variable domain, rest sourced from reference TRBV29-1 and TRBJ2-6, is SAVISQKPSRDICQRGTSLTIQCQVDSQVTMMFWYRQQPGQSLTLIATANQGSEATYESGFVIDKFPISRPNLTFSTLTVSNMSPEDSSIYLCSARQDRSGANVLTFGAGSRLTVL.